This record looks at one T cell receptor beta chain sequence and its context. This receptor's antigen is unknown. No clone much larger than this one lies a single base away; base qualities are absent. The data derive from a study of blood T cell repertoires in COVID-19 (dated by TCRdb to the early 2020s). Some background on the complete study: The collaborator samples originated in the United States, Italy and Spain and spanned the acute and convalescent phases of COVID-19. The material from the prospective study consisted of cDNA or gDNA derived from T cells, B-cell-depleted T cells, or PBMCs. Nearly every sample came with metadata listing a de-identified subject ID, COVID-19 status, age in years and sex. A freely available public database, intended as a resource for researchers studying the immune response to SARS-CoV-2, is where the repertoires were released. The samples were drawn from two sources: the first 160 participants of the ongoing ImmuneRACE study, and approximately 1,300 subjects contributed by 6 global collaborators. Where HLA class I and class II types were available, the types were taken from metadata supplied by the sample provider, not from assay-based typing. The dataset comprised deeply sampled blood TCRbeta repertoires from subjects exposed to, actively infected with, or recovered from COVID-19. General findings and caveats noted by the study authors: How much clinical and demographic metadata was included differed by source and by participant, and the metadata was provided uncurated.

In the prospective study, participants were about 18 to 95 years old, resided in about two dozen geographic areas of the United States, and were enrolled through a virtual design. In the prospective study, participants were assigned to cohorts based on the clinical history participants reported in a screening survey and a study questionnaire. ImmuneRACE Cohort 3 recovered participants were defined by two consecutive negative NP/OP PCR tests, healthcare professional clearance, or symptom resolution. Each participant in the prospective study had whole blood, serum and a nasopharyngeal or oropharyngeal swab collected by mobile phlebotomists. Participants in the prospective study had the option to provide additional blood draws and questionnaires over a roughly two-month period. Before DNA extraction, prospective study blood samples were shipped either frozen or at room temperature. TCRbeta CDR3 regions were amplified from genomic DNA using the immunoSEQ Assay, a bias-controlled multiplex PCR. In the paper's pipeline: The number of nucleated cells in each sample was estimated by amplification of reference gene primers within the assay. Sequence reads were collapsed and filtered to measure the absolute abundance of every unique TCRbeta CDR3 rearrangement. Productive Simpson clonality was computed per sample as the square root of Simpson's diversity index over productive rearrangements. TCRdb took this table from immuneACCESS and kept in-frame rearrangements with V and J called. Such tables lack part of the clones; where checked against another copy, unresolved V genes explain under half of the gap, and the rest is unexplained. The D gene and trimming were derived from the DNA, and the V and J assignments and clone size from that table. Present in this sample are 200,000 or so clones, less than 90% of which were seen just once. The ten largest make up just over 2.5% of the sample.

Sequenced sample: PBMCs or T cells enriched from blood (not recorded which). The source is a woman in her 30s who had recovered from COVID-19.

The CDR3 in this case is CSVVGGGGYTF. The DNA sequence is as follows: TGCAGCGTTGTAGGGGGCGGTGGCTACACCTTC. The receptor chain draws on TRBV29-1 and TRBJ1-2; a stretch of 7 junction bases matches TRBD1. The CDR3 runs 11 amino acids, cysteine and phenylalanine included. Only the CDR3 DNA stays, 33 bases, in frame from base 1. Trimming leaves V shorter by 4 bases and J shorter by 7 bases, with the junction holding 3 bases beyond the gene matches. The germline V gene supplies CDR1 SQVTM and CDR2 ANQGSEA.